One and the same sample provided the 20 T cell receptor beta chains below, sequenced in a study of T cell responses to AZD1222 COVID-19 vaccine. The assay was immunoSEQ multiplex PCR, and TCRdb's table has in-frame clones only and misses some. In the table there are about 180,000 clones, roughly 88% of which are singletons. Sequenced here: peripheral blood, sampled on day 0 of AZD1222 vaccination. The receptor set was obtained from an adult in good health.

This chain joins TRBV11-3 and TRBJ1-1; D unclear. Germline-derived CDR1 and CDR2 are SGHNT and YENEEA. CDR3 length equals 12 residues. Deletions cut 5 bases from V and 6 bases from J, with 10 bases between. CDR3 nucleotide sequence: TGTGCCAGCAGCCACGGATCGCCTGAAGCTTTCTTT. The encoded protein is CASSHGSPEAFF.

The rearrangement joins TRBV10-3 to TRBJ1-1; a weak D match, TRBD1 (5 bases). Germline CDR1 ENHRY, CDR2 SYGVKD. Deletions cut 4 bases from V and 0 bases from J, with 15 bases between. The CDR3 has 16 residues. CDR3 bases: TGTGCCATCAGTGTGAGGGAAAGGGGCCTGAACACTGAAGCTTTCTTT. Translation: CAISVRERGLNTEAFF.

The chain combines TRBV27 with TRBJ2-3, with 7 nucleotides matching TRBD2. Germline loops: CDR1 MNHEY, CDR2 SMNVEV (reference sequence). The CDR3 contains 14 residues. V shed 7 bases and J 1 base; nucleotides not matched to a gene: 5. The CDR3 bases are TGTGCCAGCACAAGGGGAGGGGGCACAGATACGCAGTATTTT. Protein product: CASTRGGGTDTQYF.

A single count supports this clone. The rearrangement links TRBV7-2 to TRBJ1-5, with 10 bases lining up with TRBD1. Trimming cost V 5 bases and J 7 bases; bases outside gene matches: 11. CDR1 and CDR2 from the germline V gene are SGHTA and FQGNSA. The length of the CDR3 is 16 residues. The CDR3 spells CASSLVGTGVGQPQHF. The CDR3 bases are TGTGCCAGCAGCCTCGTAGGGACAGGGGTTGGACAGCCCCAGCATTTT.

The chain couples TRBV19 to TRBJ2-1; 13 bases agree with TRBD2. After removal of 8 bases from V and 4 bases from J, the junction contained 11 bases not matched to a gene. Germline V gene lookup returns CDR1 LNHDA and CDR2 SQIVND (reference sequence). The CDR3 has 17 residues. CDR3 coding DNA: TGTGCCAGTTCAAATCCGGGACTAGCGGGAATTTACAATGAGCAGTTCTTC. Amino acid sequence: CASSNPGLAGIYNEQFF. Looking up the rest from reference TRBV19 and TRBJ2-1 gives the full variable domain: DGGITQSPKYLFRKEGQNVTLSCEQNLNHDAMYWYRQDPGQGLRLIYYSQIVNDFQKGDIAEGYSVSREKKESFPLTVTSAQKNPTAFYLCASSNPGLAGIYNEQFFGPGTRLTVL.

V and J are TRBV29-1 and TRBJ2-3; 14 bases match TRBD2. J was trimmed by 4 bases and V by 7 bases; bases with no gene match: 10. Germline V gene data show CDR1 as SQVTM and CDR2 as ANQGSEA. CDR3 length equals 16 residues. The DNA of the CDR3 is TGCAGCGCTGCAGGACTAGCGGGGGGTAAGGCAGATACGCAGTATTTT. Protein product: CSAAGLAGGKADTQYF.

The CDR3 bases are TGTGCCAGTAGTATCCCCCGACAGGGCGGGGGTCAGCCCCAGCATTTT. This codes for CASSIPRQGGGQPQHF. The V call is TRBV19, the J call TRBJ1-5; TRBD1 matches 7 bases. CDR3 length: 16 residues. CDR1 and CDR2 (germline): LNHDA, SQIVND (reference sequence). V lost 3 bases to trimming and J lost 6 bases; unmatched junction nucleotides: 11.

The rearrangement uses TRBV6-5 and TRBJ2-3, with D perhaps matching TRBD1 (7 bases). Germline V lookup: CDR1 MNHEY, CDR2 SVGAGI. Trimming shortened V by 8 bases and J by 7 bases, and 13 bases separated the two germline ends. This CDR3 is 12 amino acids long. The CDR3 loop reads CASGGTVYTQYF. CDR3 DNA: TGTGCCAGCGGGGGGACAGTCTATACGCAGTATTTT.

The CDR3, as DNA: TGTGCTACCCAGGGGGCCCTTGGCTACACCTTC. As protein: CATQGALGYTF. The chain is built from TRBV25-1 and TRBJ1-2; 8 bases are a match to TRBD1. The CDR3 consists of 11 residues. Germline CDR1 is MGHDK and CDR2 is SYGVNS.

This chain connects TRBV7-2 to TRBJ1-2, with D unresolved. Trimming removed 4 bases from V and 4 bases from J, with 16 bases in between. This CDR3 spans 15 amino acids. Germline assignment: CDR1 SGHTA and CDR2 FQGNSA. The CDR3 DNA reads as TGTGCCAGCAGCTCTTACGGGCGGTTCCTCTATGGCTACACCTTC. It specifies CASSSYGRFLYGYTF. Supplemented by reference TRBV7-2 and TRBJ1-2, the full variable domain reads GAGVSQSPSNKVTEKGKDVELRCDPISGHTALYWYRQSLGQGLEFLIYFQGNSAPDKSGLPSDRFSAERTGGSVSTLTIQRTQQEDSAVYLCASSSYGRFLYGYTFGSGTRLTVV.

V usage is TRBV6-1 and J usage is TRBJ2-2; TRBD1 is a possible D gene (6 bases). The CDR3 is 16 amino acids. With 4 bases removed from V and 1 base from J, the gap between germline ends came to 13 bases. CDR1 MNHNS and CDR2 SASEGT come from the germline V gene. This CDR3 reads CASSGIRGMNTGELFF. The CDR3 DNA reads TGTGCCAGCAGTGGGATTAGGGGGATGAACACCGGGGAGCTGTTTTTT.

The V call is TRBV7-3, the J call TRBJ2-2; no clear D. There are 15 residues in the CDR3. The germline V gene encodes CDR1 SGHTA and CDR2 FQGTGA. V was trimmed by 5 bases and J by 0 bases, leaving 10 bases between them. This CDR3 reads CASSLDPTNTGELFF. In DNA form, the CDR3 reads TGTGCCAGCAGCCTCGACCCGACGAACACCGGGGAGCTGTTTTTT.

The chain uses TRBV6-6 and TRBJ1-4, with 8 bases lining up with TRBD1. V trimming: 6 bases; J trimming: 5 bases; junction bases outside the gene matches: 5. The CDR3 is 14 residues long. Per germline, CDR1 MNHNY and CDR2 SVGAGI (reference sequence). CDR3 nucleotide sequence: TGTGCCAGCAGGCCAGGGGGCAGAAATGAAAAACTGTTTTTT. It encodes CASRPGGRNEKLFF.

The chain joins TRBV5-6 to TRBJ2-2, with 10 bases lining up with TRBD2. Per germline, CDR1 SGHDT and CDR2 YYEEEE. The CDR3 consists of 17 residues. Trimming took 2 bases from V and 4 from J; bases not matched to a gene: 8. CDR3 sequence: CASSFKAGGPGTGELFF. DNA of the CDR3: TGTGCCAGCAGCTTTAAAGCGGGGGGGCCGGGCACCGGGGAGCTGTTTTTT.

V and J are TRBV9 and TRBJ1-1; tentative D call: TRBD1 (5 bases). V was clipped by 0 bases and J by 5 bases, with 14 bases between them. The CDR3 length is 15 residues. Germline CDR1 and CDR2: SGDLS and YYNGEE. The CDR3 is CASSVVGGSGTEAFF. The CDR3 DNA follows: TGTGCCAGCAGCGTAGTGGGGGGATCAGGGACTGAAGCTTTCTTT.

The J gene is TRBJ1-5, the V gene TRBV24-1, with a tentative D call TRBD1 (6 bases). This CDR3 spans 13 amino acids. V lost 8 bases and J 7 bases, leaving 14 bases between the germline ends. The germline V gene encodes CDR1 KGHDR and CDR2 SFDVKD. The CDR3 sequence: CATTSGGGQPQHF. The CDR3 bases are TGTGCCACCACCAGCGGGGGCGGGCAGCCCCAGCATTTT.

With regard to this clone: Germline is not matched at one junction end, which may reflect a read error. This chain joins TRBV7-3 and TRBJ1-5; 9 bases are a match to TRBD1. This CDR3 is 13 amino acids long. The germline CDR1 and CDR2 sequences are SGHTA and FQGTGA. Written as DNA, the CDR3 is TGTGCCAGCAGCCTGGACAGGGGTCAGCCTCAGCATTTT. Its translation is CASSLDRGQPQHF.

The gene calls are TRBV5-6 and TRBJ1-2, with D possibly TRBD1 on 6 matching bases. CDR1 and CDR2 (germline): SGHDT, YYEEEE. The CDR3 runs to 11 residues. Trimming took 6 bases from V and 10 from J, leaving 13 bases between them. CDR3 nucleotide sequence: TGTGCCAGCAATCGAATGGGGGCCTACACCTTC. Translating gives CASNRMGAYTF.

This clone was counted a single time. CDR3 amino acids: CASSYGAGNTGELFF. In DNA, the CDR3 is TGTGCCAGCAGTTACGGGGCGGGTAACACCGGGGAGCTGTTTTTT. J is TRBJ2-2 and V is TRBV6-5; D tentatively fits TRBD1 or TRBD2 (5 bases each). The germline V and J ends were trimmed by 2 bases and 2 bases, with 9 bases remaining between them. This CDR3 is built from 15 residues. CDR1 and CDR2 from the germline V gene are MNHEY and SVGAGI.

The J gene is TRBJ1-6, the V gene TRBV29-1, with D possibly being TRBD1 (5 bases). The CDR3 consists of 14 residues. CDR1 SQVTM and CDR2 ANQGSEA come from the germline V gene. V gave up 0 bases and J gave up 7 bases, with 10 bases separating them. The DNA for the CDR3 is TGCAGCGTTGAAGAACGGCAGGGAAATTCACCCCTCCACTTT. The encoded protein is CSVEERQGNSPLHF.